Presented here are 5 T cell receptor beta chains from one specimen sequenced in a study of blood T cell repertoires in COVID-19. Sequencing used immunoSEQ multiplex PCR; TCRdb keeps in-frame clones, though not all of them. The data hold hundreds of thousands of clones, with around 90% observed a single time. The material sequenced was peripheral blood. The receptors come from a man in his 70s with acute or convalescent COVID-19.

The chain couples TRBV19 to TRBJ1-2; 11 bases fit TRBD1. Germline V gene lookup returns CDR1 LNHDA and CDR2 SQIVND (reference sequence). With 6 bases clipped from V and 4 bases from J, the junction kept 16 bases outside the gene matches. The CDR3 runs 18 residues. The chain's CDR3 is CASSPGRTGGSLGYGYTF. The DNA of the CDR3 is TGTGCCAGTAGCCCGGGCCGGACAGGGGGCAGTCTTGGCTATGGCTACACCTTC.

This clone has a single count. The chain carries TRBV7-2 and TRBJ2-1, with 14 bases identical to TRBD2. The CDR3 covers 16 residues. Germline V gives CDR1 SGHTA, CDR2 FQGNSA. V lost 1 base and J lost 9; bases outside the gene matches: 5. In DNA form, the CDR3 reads TGTGCCAGCAGCTTAGACGGGACTAGCGGGAGAGGTGAGCAGTTCTTC. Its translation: CASSLDGTSGRGEQFF.

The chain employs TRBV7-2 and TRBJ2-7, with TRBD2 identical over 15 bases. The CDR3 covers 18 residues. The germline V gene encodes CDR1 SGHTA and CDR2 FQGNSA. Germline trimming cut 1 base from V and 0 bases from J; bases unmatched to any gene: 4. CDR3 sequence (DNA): TGTGCCAGCAGCTTAGGGCGGACTAGCGGGAGGGTCTCCTACGAGCAGTACTTC. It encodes CASSLGRTSGRVSYEQYF.

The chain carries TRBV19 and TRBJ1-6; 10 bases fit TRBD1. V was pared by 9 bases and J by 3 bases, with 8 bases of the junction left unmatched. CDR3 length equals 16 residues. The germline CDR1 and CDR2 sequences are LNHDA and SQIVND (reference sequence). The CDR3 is CASRDRGFGYNSPLHF. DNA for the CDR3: TGTGCCAGCCGGGACAGGGGATTTGGCTATAATTCACCCCTCCACTTT.

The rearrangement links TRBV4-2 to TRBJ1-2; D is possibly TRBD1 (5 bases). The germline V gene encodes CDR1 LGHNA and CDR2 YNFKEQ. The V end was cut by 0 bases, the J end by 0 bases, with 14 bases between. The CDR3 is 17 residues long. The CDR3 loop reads CASSQEPDRAANYGYTF. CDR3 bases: TGTGCCAGCAGCCAAGAACCCGACAGAGCAGCTAACTATGGCTACACCTTC.